This TCR beta chain was captured in a study of PD-1 blockade in classical Hodgkin lymphoma. Study overall: It was nivolumab at 3 mg/kg, given intravenously every 2 weeks, that patients received. Study-level results: Reports indicated that newly diagnosed patients had lower baseline TCR diversity than healthy donors did. Complete responders started with a diversity level that resembled newly diagnosed patients at baseline.

The repertoire was sequenced with immunoSEQ multiplex PCR; TCRdb's copy has only in-frame clones and lacks some. The sample gives around 50,000 clones, roughly 90% of which show up once; approximately 15% is in the top ten. About this clone itself: The target antigen is unknown.

Described time point: cycle 4 day 1 (C4D1), after 6 weeks of nivolumab. No patient escaped relapse after autologous stem cell transplantation, and brentuximab vedotin exposure varied. V was trimmed by 4 bases and J by 6 bases, leaving 7 bases between them. Germline lookup yields CDR1 KGHSH and CDR2 LQKENI. The CDR3 consists of 12 residues. The sample in question was peripheral blood mononuclear cells (PBMCs), obtained before the fourth cycle of nivolumab. V usage is TRBV18 and J usage is TRBJ2-1; D may be TRBD1 (6 bases). This TCR was sampled from a human donor with classical Hodgkin lymphoma. The CDR3 nucleotides are TGTGCCAGCTCACTAGGGGGCAATGAGCAGTTCTTC. Its protein is CASSLGGNEQFF. The full variable domain, completed using reference TRBV18 and TRBJ2-1, is NAGVMQNPRHLVRRRGQEARLRCSPMKGHSHVYWYRQLPEEGLKFMVYLQKENIIDESGMPKERFSAEFPKEGPSILRIQQVVRGDSAAYFCASSLGGNEQFFGPGTRLTVL.